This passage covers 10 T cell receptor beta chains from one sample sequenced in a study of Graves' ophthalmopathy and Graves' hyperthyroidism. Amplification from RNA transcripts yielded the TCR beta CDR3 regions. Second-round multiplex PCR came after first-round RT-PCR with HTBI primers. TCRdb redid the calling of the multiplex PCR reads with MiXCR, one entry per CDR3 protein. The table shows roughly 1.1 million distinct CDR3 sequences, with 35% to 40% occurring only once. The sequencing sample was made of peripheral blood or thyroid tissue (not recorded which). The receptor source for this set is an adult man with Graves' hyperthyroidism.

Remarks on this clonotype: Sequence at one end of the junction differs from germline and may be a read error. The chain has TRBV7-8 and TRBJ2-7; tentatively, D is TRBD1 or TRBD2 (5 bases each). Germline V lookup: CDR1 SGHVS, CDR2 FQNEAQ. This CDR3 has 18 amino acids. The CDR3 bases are TGTGCCAGCAGCTTAGAAGGGACGGACCTTACTAACACCGGGGAGCTGTACTTC. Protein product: CASSLEGTDLTNTGELYF.

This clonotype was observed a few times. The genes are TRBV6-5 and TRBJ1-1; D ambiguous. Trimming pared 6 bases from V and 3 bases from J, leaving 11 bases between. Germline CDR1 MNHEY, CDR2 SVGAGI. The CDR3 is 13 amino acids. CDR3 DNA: TGTGCCAGCAGAAACTCCGGAGACACTGAAGCTTTCTTT. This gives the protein CASRNSGDTEAFF.

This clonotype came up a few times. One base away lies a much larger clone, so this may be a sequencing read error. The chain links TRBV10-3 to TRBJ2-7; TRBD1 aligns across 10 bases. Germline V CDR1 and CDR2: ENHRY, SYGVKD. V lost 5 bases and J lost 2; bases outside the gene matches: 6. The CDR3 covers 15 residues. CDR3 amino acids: CAISPKGQGAYEQYF. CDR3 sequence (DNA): TGTGCCATCAGTCCGAAAGGACAGGGGGCCTACGAGCAGTACTTC.

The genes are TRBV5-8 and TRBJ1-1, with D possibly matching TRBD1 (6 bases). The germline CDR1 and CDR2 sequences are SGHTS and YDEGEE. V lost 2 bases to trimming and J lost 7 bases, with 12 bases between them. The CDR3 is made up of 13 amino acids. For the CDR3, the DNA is TGTGCCAGCAGCTTCAACGGGGGCGGTGAAGCTTTCTTT. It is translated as CASSFNGGGEAFF.

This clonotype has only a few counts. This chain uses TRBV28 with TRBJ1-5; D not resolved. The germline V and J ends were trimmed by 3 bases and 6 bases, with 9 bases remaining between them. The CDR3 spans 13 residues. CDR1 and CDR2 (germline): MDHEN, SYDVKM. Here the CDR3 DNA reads TGTGCCAGCAGTTTCCGACGGGTTCAGCCCCAGCATTTT. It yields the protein CASSFRRVQPQHF.

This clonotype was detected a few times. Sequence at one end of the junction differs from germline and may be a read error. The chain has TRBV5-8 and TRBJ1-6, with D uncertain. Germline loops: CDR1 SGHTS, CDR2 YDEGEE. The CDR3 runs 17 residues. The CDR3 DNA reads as TGCGCCAGCAGCCAGTTTATAGGCTGGGAAGATAATTCACCCCTCCACTTT. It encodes CASSQFIGWEDNSPLHF.

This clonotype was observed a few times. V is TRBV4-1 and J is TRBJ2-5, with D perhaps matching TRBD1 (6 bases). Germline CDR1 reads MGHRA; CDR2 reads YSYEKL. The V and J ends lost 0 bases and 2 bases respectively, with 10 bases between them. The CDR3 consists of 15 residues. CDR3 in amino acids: CASSQEEGEQETQYF. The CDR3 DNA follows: TGCGCCAGCAGCCAAGAAGAGGGGGAGCAAGAGACCCAGTACTTC.

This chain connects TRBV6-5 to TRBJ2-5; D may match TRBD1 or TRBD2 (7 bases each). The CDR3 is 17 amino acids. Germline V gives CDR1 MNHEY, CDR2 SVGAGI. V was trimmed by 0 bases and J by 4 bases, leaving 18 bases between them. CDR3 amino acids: CASSYSLGGGRRETQYF. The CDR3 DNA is TGTGCCAGCAGTTACTCGCTGGGAGGGGGCCGGAGAGAGACCCAGTACTTC.

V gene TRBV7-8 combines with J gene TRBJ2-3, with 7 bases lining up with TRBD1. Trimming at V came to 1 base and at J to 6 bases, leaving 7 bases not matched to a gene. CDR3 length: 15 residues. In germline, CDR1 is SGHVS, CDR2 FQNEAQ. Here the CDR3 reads CASSLGSGGQDTQYF. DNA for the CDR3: TGTGCCAGCAGCTTAGGTTCAGGGGGTCAGGATACGCAGTATTTT.

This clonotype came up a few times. CDR3 DNA: TGCGCCAGCCACGCAGGGAGAGGGGGGAAAGAGACCCAGTACTTC. It specifies CASHAGRGGKETQYF. The genes are TRBV5-1 and TRBJ2-5; the D gene could be TRBD1 or TRBD2 (6 bases each). V was pared by 7 bases and J by 3 bases, with 19 bases between. Germline V gives CDR1 SGHRS, CDR2 YFSETQ. The CDR3 spans 15 residues.